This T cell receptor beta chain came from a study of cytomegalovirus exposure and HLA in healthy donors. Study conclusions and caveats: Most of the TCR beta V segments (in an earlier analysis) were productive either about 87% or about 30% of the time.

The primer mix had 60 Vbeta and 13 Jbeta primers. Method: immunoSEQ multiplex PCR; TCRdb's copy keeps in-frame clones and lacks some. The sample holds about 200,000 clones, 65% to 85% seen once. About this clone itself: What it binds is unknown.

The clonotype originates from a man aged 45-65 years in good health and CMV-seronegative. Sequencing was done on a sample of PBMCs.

This CDR3 reads CASSYRDRPTNTGELFF. In DNA form, the CDR3 reads TGTGCCAGCAGCTACCGGGACAGACCTACGAACACCGGGGAGCTGTTTTTT. This rearrangement joins TRBV14 to TRBJ2-2, with 7 nucleotides matching TRBD1. Germline V gene sequence: CDR1 SGHDN, CDR2 FVKESK. CDR3 length: 17 amino acids. With V trimmed by 5 bases and J by 0 bases, 9 bases remained unmatched.